One and the same sample provided the 31 T cell receptor beta chains below, sequenced in a study of cytomegalovirus exposure and HLA in healthy donors. Primers: 60 Vbeta forward and 13 Jbeta reverse. Assay: immunoSEQ multiplex PCR; the TCRdb copy retains only in-frame clones and omits some. The table shows approximately 190,000 clones, with 70% occurring only once. Source material: PBMCs. The receptors originated from a man aged 35 to 55 in good health and CMV-seropositive.

This chain uses TRBV6-5 with TRBJ1-1, with D possibly being TRBD1 (6 bases). The germline CDR1 and CDR2 sequences are MNHEY and SVGAGI. V shed 0 bases and J shed 6 bases, with 8 bases lying between them. This CDR3 spans 13 amino acids. The CDR3 here is CASSYSGAAEAFF. Written as DNA, the CDR3 is TGTGCCAGCAGTTACTCGGGGGCTGCTGAAGCTTTCTTT.

This sequence joins TRBV6-1 and TRBJ1-2; D not certain. With 6 bases removed from V and 5 bases from J, the gap between germline ends came to 7 bases. Germline assignment: CDR1 MNHNS and CDR2 SASEGT. This CDR3 has 11 amino acids. The CDR3 protein is CASSYGYGYTF. For the CDR3, the DNA is TGTGCCAGCAGCTACGGTTATGGCTACACCTTC.

This rearrangement joins TRBV10-3 to TRBJ2-7, with D possibly matching TRBD1 (5 bases). V lost 3 bases, J lost 5 bases, and 17 bases lay in between. Germline-derived CDR1 and CDR2 are ENHRY and SYGVKD. The CDR3 runs 15 residues. The CDR3 protein is CAISDLSTPGNEQYF. The CDR3 nucleotides are TGTGCCATCAGTGACCTTAGTACCCCAGGGAACGAGCAGTACTTC.

This clone occurred a few times. This sequence joins TRBV6-5 and TRBJ2-5; 11 bases align to TRBD2. V shed 5 bases and J 5 bases; nucleotides not matched to a gene: 7. The germline gives CDR1 MNHEY, CDR2 SVGAGI. CDR3 length: 15 residues. This chain's CDR3 is CASSKTSGGLETQYF. The CDR3 region has the DNA TGTGCCAGCAGTAAAACTAGCGGGGGACTCGAGACCCAGTACTTC.

Comment on this clone: A junction end diverges from the germline sequence, so it may reflect a read error. The V and J genes are TRBV7-9 and TRBJ2-7; the match to TRBD1 covers 9 bases. This CDR3 has 13 residues. CDR1 and CDR2 from the germline V gene are SEHNR and FQNEAQ (reference sequence). Written as DNA, the CDR3 is TGTTCCAGCAGCCCGGGACAGGGAAACGTCCCGTACTTC. Translation: CSSSPGQGNVPYF.

Here the CDR3 reads CASSQDYAYNEQFF. Here the CDR3 DNA reads TGCGCCAGCAGCCAAGATTACGCGTACAATGAGCAGTTCTTC. The chain uses TRBV4-3 and TRBJ2-1; D gene uncertain. This CDR3 region has 14 residues. The V and J ends lost 0 bases and 4 bases respectively, with 7 bases between them. Germline V gives CDR1 LGHNA, CDR2 YSLEER.

The V gene is TRBV5-6, the J gene TRBJ2-7, with TRBD1 matching 8 bases. V lost 4 bases and J lost 1; bases outside the gene matches: 7. Germline CDR1 is SGHDT and CDR2 is YYEEEE. The CDR3 totals 15 residues. As DNA, the CDR3 is TGTGCCAGCAGCGTACCGGGACAGGTGTCCTACGAGCAGTACTTC. Translated, it gives CASSVPGQVSYEQYF.

The chain employs TRBV7-2 and TRBJ1-5; 10 nucleotides agree with TRBD1. After removal of 5 bases from V and 6 bases from J, the junction contained 4 bases not matched to a gene. Germline CDR1 is SGHTA and CDR2 is FQGNSA. The CDR3 runs to 14 residues. The DNA of the CDR3 is TGTGCCAGCAGCCGGGACAGGGGAGGTCAGCCCCAGCATTTT. Translating gives CASSRDRGGQPQHF.

This sequence joins TRBV4-2 and TRBJ2-2; 7 nucleotides match TRBD2. CDR1 is LGHNA and CDR2 is YNFKEQ in the germline V gene. Trimming at V came to 4 bases and at J to 1 base, leaving 3 bases not matched to a gene. There are 15 residues in the CDR3. The CDR3 nucleotides are TGTGCCAGCAGCCCATTAGCGGGGAACACCGGGGAGCTGTTTTTT. The encoded protein is CASSPLAGNTGELFF.

In its sample, this clone was seen once. The chain carries TRBV4-1 and TRBJ2-1; TRBD2 agrees at 8 bases. The junction had 15 bases not matched to a gene; V was cut back by 5 bases and J by 9 bases. Per the germline V gene, CDR1 is MGHRA and CDR2 is YSYEKL. CDR3 length: 16 residues. The CDR3 sequence is CASSVGGGAGVGEQFF. CDR3 coding DNA: TGCGCCAGCAGCGTGGGGGGGGGAGCGGGGGTCGGTGAGCAGTTCTTC.

The genes are TRBV11-1 and TRBJ2-2; D uncertain. Trimming shortened V by 5 bases and J by 6 bases, and 4 bases separated the two germline ends. This CDR3 has 11 amino acids. Germline V gene data show CDR1 as SGHAT and CDR2 as FQDESV (reference sequence). This CDR3 reads CASSPSGELFF. The DNA for the CDR3 is TGTGCCAGCAGCCCGTCCGGGGAGCTGTTTTTT.

CDR3 bases: TGCGCCAGCAGCTTGGCTACGAACACCGGGGAGCTGTTTTTT. Protein sequence: CASSLATNTGELFF. This sequence joins TRBV5-1 and TRBJ2-2; D is unclear. Germline assignment: CDR1 SGHRS and CDR2 YFSETQ. Trimming shortened V by 0 bases and J by 0 bases, and 3 bases separated the two germline ends. The CDR3 runs 14 residues.

This clone has more than one count but fewer than ten. The chain combines TRBV7-9 with TRBJ2-3, with D unclear. Germline CDR1 is SEHNR and CDR2 is FQNEAQ (reference sequence). The CDR3 contains 14 residues. V was trimmed by 3 bases and J by 2 bases, leaving 9 bases between them. CDR3 amino acids: CASSLSLPTDTQYF. The CDR3 coding sequence is TGTGCCAGCAGCTTGTCTCTCCCCACAGATACGCAGTATTTT.

This chain links TRBV27 with TRBJ1-1; D is unclear. The germline V and J ends were trimmed by 5 bases and 1 base, with 17 bases remaining between them. CDR1 and CDR2 (germline): MNHEY, SMNVEV (reference sequence). This CDR3 has 16 residues. CDR3 amino acids: CASSRLRNTENTEAFF. The DNA of the CDR3 is TGTGCCAGCAGTAGACTCCGCAATACGGAGAACACTGAAGCTTTCTTT.

This clone has more than one count but fewer than ten. V usage is TRBV7-9 and J usage is TRBJ1-2; D might be TRBD1 (5 bases). Germline V gene data show CDR1 as SEHNR and CDR2 as FQNEAQ (reference sequence). V lost 3 bases and J 7 bases, leaving 12 bases between the germline ends. The CDR3 contains 13 residues. CDR3 in amino acids: CASSFPGTPGYTF. For the CDR3, the DNA is TGTGCCAGCAGCTTCCCCGGGACTCCTGGCTACACCTTC.

The rearrangement uses TRBV4-1 and TRBJ1-4; no clear D gene. Trimming removed 1 base from V and 8 bases from J, with 5 bases in between. Germline V gives CDR1 MGHRA, CDR2 YSYEKL. The CDR3 spans 12 residues. CDR3 amino acids: CASSQVEEKLFF. CDR3 nucleotide sequence: TGCGCCAGCAGCCAAGTTGAGGAAAAACTGTTTTTT.

This sequence joins TRBV5-4 and TRBJ2-1, with 8 bases identical to TRBD1. V was clipped by 4 bases and J by 4 bases; unmatched bases: 4. This CDR3 comprises 14 residues. Looked up from germline, CDR1 is SGHNT and CDR2 is YYREEE (reference sequence). The DNA for the CDR3 is TGTGCCAGCAGCCTAGGACAGGGATACAATGAGCAGTTCTTC. Protein: CASSLGQGYNEQFF.

V usage is TRBV5-1 and J usage is TRBJ1-1; TRBD1 might be the D (5 bases). V was cut by 0 bases and J by 0 bases, with 9 bases left in between. This CDR3 spans 15 amino acids. Germline CDR1 is SGHRS and CDR2 is YFSETQ. CDR3 amino acids: CASSLGGGLNTEAFF. The CDR3 DNA reads as TGCGCCAGCAGCTTGGGTGGGGGGTTGAACACTGAAGCTTTCTTT.

The rearrangement links TRBV7-2 to TRBJ2-5, with a weak D call TRBD2 (6 bases). V dropped 3 bases and J dropped 0 bases, with 11 bases sitting between them. This CDR3 region has 15 residues. Germline CDR1 reads SGHTA; CDR2 reads FQGNSA. CDR3 protein: CASSFEAGHQETQYF. As DNA, the CDR3 is TGTGCCAGCAGCTTTGAAGCGGGTCACCAAGAGACCCAGTACTTC.

This clone was seen more than once but under ten times. The chain employs TRBV5-1 and TRBJ1-2, with D maybe TRBD1 (5 bases). Germline V gene data show CDR1 as SGHRS and CDR2 as YFSETQ. The CDR3 is made up of 15 amino acids. Trimming removed 1 base at V and 4 bases at J, with 14 bases between. In nucleotides, the CDR3 is TGCGCCAGCAGCTTGTTCGGGCAGGGCGGCTATGGCTACACCTTC. Its translation: CASSLFGQGGYGYTF. Using reference TRBV5-1 and TRBJ1-2 for the parts outside the CDR3, the full variable domain is KAGVTQTPRYLIKTRGQQVTLSCSPISGHRSVSWYQQTPGQGLQFLFEYFSETQRNKGNFPGRFSGRQFSNSRSEMNVSTLELGDSALYLCASSLFGQGGYGYTFGSGTRLTVV.

This sequence joins TRBV5-1 and TRBJ1-2; 12 bases agree with TRBD1. V was clipped by 0 bases and J by 8 bases; unmatched bases: 8. This CDR3 comprises 16 residues. Germline CDR1 reads SGHRS; CDR2 reads YFSETQ. The CDR3 nucleotides read TGCGCCAGCAGCTTGGAAGGGGACAGGGGGCTCGGGGGCTACACCTTC. Translated, it gives CASSLEGDRGLGGYTF.

The CDR3 region is CASSLTPNTEAFF. The DNA of the CDR3 is TGTGCCAGCAGCCTAACACCAAACACTGAAGCTTTCTTT. The rearrangement joins TRBV4-2 to TRBJ1-1; D is unresolved. Germline lookup yields CDR1 LGHNA and CDR2 YNFKEQ. The CDR3 spans 13 residues. The V gene lost 4 bases and the J gene lost 2 bases, with 8 bases spanning the gap.

The chain combines TRBV6-1 with TRBJ1-6; D may be TRBD1 (5 bases). V was shortened by 1 base and J by 4 bases, with 23 bases between the two germline ends. There are 20 residues in the CDR3. Germline-derived CDR1 and CDR2 are MNHNS and SASEGT. The CDR3 region is CASSEERGGPMLRYNSPLHF. CDR3 DNA: TGTGCCAGCAGTGAAGAAAGGGGTGGGCCTATGCTTAGGTATAATTCACCCCTCCACTTT.

The rearrangement uses TRBV5-4 and TRBJ2-7; TRBD2 matches 9 bases. CDR1 and CDR2 from the germline V gene are SGHNT and YYREEE (reference sequence). The CDR3 is 14 amino acids. V trimming: 4 bases; J trimming: 2 bases; junction bases outside the gene matches: 4. CDR3 in DNA: TGTGCCAGCAGCCGAGGGACTAGCCCCTACGAGCAGTACTTC. Encoded protein: CASSRGTSPYEQYF.

The gene calls are TRBV7-9 and TRBJ1-1; D gene uncertain. Trimming removed 4 bases from V and 8 bases from J, with 8 bases in between. There are 11 residues in the CDR3. Germline CDR1 reads SEHNR; CDR2 reads FQNEAQ (reference sequence). CDR3 nucleotide sequence: TGTGCCAGCAGCTGGGGAGGCGAAGCTTTCTTT. It specifies CASSWGGEAFF.

The rearrangement links TRBV6-5 to TRBJ2-3, with D possibly TRBD1 on 5 matching bases. CDR3 size: 14 residues. Between the trimmed V and J ends, which lost 6 bases and 4 bases, there was a span of 14 bases. Germline V gives CDR1 MNHEY, CDR2 SVGAGI. Written as DNA, the CDR3 is TGTGCCAGCAGCCCTTCTCGCAGGGCAGATACGCAGTATTTT. This encodes CASSPSRRADTQYF.

The V and J genes are TRBV7-2 and TRBJ2-7; TRBD1 might be the D (5 bases). The CDR3 contains 14 residues. In germline, CDR1 is SGHTA, CDR2 FQGNSA. Trimming pared 8 bases from V and 6 bases from J, leaving 20 bases between. The CDR3 spells CASAPGARPSEQYF. CDR3 DNA: TGTGCCAGCGCCCCTGGGGCGCGGCCCAGCGAGCAGTACTTC.

The rearrangement uses TRBV5-1 and TRBJ2-3, with 16 bases matching TRBD2. The germline V gene has CDR1 SGHRS and CDR2 YFSETQ. The trim removed 4 bases at V and 0 bases at J, leaving 8 bases unmatched. The CDR3 spans 19 residues. CDR3 sequence reads: CASSAPGLAGGRSTDTQYF. The CDR3 DNA is TGCGCCAGCAGCGCTCCGGGACTAGCGGGGGGGCGGAGCACAGATACGCAGTATTTT. Full variable domain (missing parts from reference TRBV5-1 and TRBJ2-3): KAGVTQTPRYLIKTRGQQVTLSCSPISGHRSVSWYQQTPGQGLQFLFEYFSETQRNKGNFPGRFSGRQFSNSRSEMNVSTLELGDSALYLCASSAPGLAGGRSTDTQYFGPGTRLTVL.

V and J are TRBV6-1 and TRBJ2-7; unclear D gene. Trimming pared 2 bases from V and 3 bases from J, leaving 11 bases between. Per the germline V gene, CDR1 is MNHNS and CDR2 is SASEGT. CDR3 size: 14 residues. The CDR3 DNA is TGTGCCAGCAGTGAAATTCCCGGAGACTACGAGCAGTACTTC. It translates to CASSEIPGDYEQYF.

The rearrangement links TRBV28 to TRBJ1-2, with TRBD1 identical over 8 bases. V lost 2 bases and J lost 5; bases outside the gene matches: 7. The CDR3 is 15 residues long. Germline V CDR1 and CDR2: MDHEN, SYDVKM. The chain's CDR3 is CASSLVGQDRYGYTF. The CDR3 DNA sequence: TGTGCCAGCAGTTTAGTGGGACAGGATCGGTATGGCTACACCTTC.

This clone appeared once. The DNA of the CDR3 is TGCAGCGTTGGAGTGGGGGCCTCAGATACGCAGTATTTT. Amino acids: CSVGVGASDTQYF. The chain joins TRBV29-1 to TRBJ2-3; TRBD1 might be the D (6 bases). The germline V and J ends were trimmed by 4 bases and 4 bases, with 12 bases remaining between them. The V gene's germline CDR1 is SQVTM and CDR2 ANQGSEA. The CDR3 spans 13 residues.